One sample yielded the 17 T cell receptor beta chains listed below, sequenced in a study of liver allograft versus peripheral blood T cells. Study-wide background: Transplanted livers held T cell receptor repertoires, and these were compared with repertoires in recipients' peripheral blood.

A single record per CDR3 protein comes from TCRdb applying MiXCR to the reads. The sample lists 13,000 or so distinct CDR3 sequences, 15% to 20% occurring once. The receptors come from a human patient who had a liver transplant. Certain T cells may be donor cells from the graft.

The chain combines TRBV5-4 with TRBJ2-7, with 7 nucleotides matching TRBD1. Germline V gene data show CDR1 as SGHNT and CDR2 as YYREEE (reference sequence). The junction had 12 bases not matched to a gene; V was cut back by 4 bases and J by 2 bases. The CDR3 has 16 amino acids. The CDR3: CASSPGRGLSTYEQYF. The DNA for the CDR3 is TGTGCCAGCAGCCCCGGAAGGGGGCTGTCCACCTACGAGCAGTACTTC.

The chain joins TRBV30 to TRBJ1-1; no clear D gene. Germline V gives CDR1 GTSNPN, CDR2 SVGIG (reference sequence). V was trimmed by 3 bases and J by 0 bases, leaving 17 bases between them. The CDR3 has 16 amino acids. The CDR3 protein is CAWRGQQLLMNTEAFF. The DNA of the CDR3 is TGTGCCTGGAGAGGGCAGCAGCTCCTCATGAACACTGAAGCTTTCTTT.

V gene TRBV20-1 combines with J gene TRBJ1-5; 9 bases match TRBD1. J was trimmed by 4 bases and V by 6 bases; bases with no gene match: 1. The CDR3 totals 12 residues. Germline V gene data show CDR1 as DFQATT and CDR2 as SNEGSKA (reference sequence). The CDR3 sequence is CSAGQGNQPQHF. CDR3 coding DNA: TGCAGTGCCGGACAGGGGAATCAGCCCCAGCATTTT.

The J gene is TRBJ1-3, the V gene TRBV20-1, with D unclear. The CDR3 length is 14 residues. Germline lookup yields CDR1 DFQATT and CDR2 SNEGSKA (reference sequence). V gave up 1 base and J gave up 2 bases, with 9 bases separating them. CDR3 nucleotides: TGCAGTGCTAGAGGGGTGATTACTGGAAACACCATATATTTT. Its translation: CSARGVITGNTIYF.

In its sample, this clonotype ranks as medium-sized (0.01 to 0.1%). The chain is built from TRBV28 and TRBJ1-5; no definite D call. The CDR3 runs 16 residues. Germline V CDR1 and CDR2: MDHEN, SYDVKM. Trimming took off 7 bases at V and 5 bases at J, with 21 bases between the two ends. CDR3 in DNA: TGTGCCAGCATTTCCCGTACGAGGAGGGAACATCAGCCCCAGCATTTT. It specifies CASISRTRREHQPQHF.

At least ten counts were recorded for this clonotype. This chain links TRBV19 with TRBJ1-2; D is ambiguous. Trimming stripped 4 bases from V and 8 bases from J, with 20 bases between. CDR1 LNHDA and CDR2 SQIVND come from the germline V gene (reference sequence). CDR3 length: 15 amino acids. The CDR3 region has the DNA TGTGCCAGTAGTAGGGAGAGCCGGAGGTCTCAGGGCTACACCTTC. Protein product: CASSRESRRSQGYTF. Full variable domain (remainder filled in from reference TRBV19 and TRBJ1-2): DGGITQSPKYLFRKEGQNVTLSCEQNLNHDAMYWYRQDPGQGLRLIYYSQIVNDFQKGDIAEGYSVSREKKESFPLTVTSAQKNPTAFYLCASSRESRRSQGYTFGSGTRLTVV.

The chain joins TRBV20-1 to TRBJ2-7, with 9 bases fitting TRBD1. Per the germline V gene, CDR1 is DFQATT and CDR2 is SNEGSKA (reference sequence). The CDR3 loop spans 13 amino acids. V lost 5 bases, J lost 3 bases, and 5 bases stayed unmatched. Here the CDR3 reads CSAVGQGVYEQYF. The CDR3 DNA follows: TGCAGTGCTGTGGGACAGGGAGTCTACGAGCAGTACTTC.

This clonotype was recorded at least ten times. This rearrangement joins TRBV10-2 to TRBJ1-6; the match to TRBD1 covers 9 bases. The germline gives CDR1 WSHSY, CDR2 SAAADI. The CDR3 totals 14 residues. With V trimmed by 6 bases and J by 5 bases, 2 bases remained unmatched. The CDR3 DNA reads TGCGCCAGCAGAGGGACAGGGAATAATTCACCCCTCCACTTT. Residues: CASRGTGNNSPLHF.

The gene calls are TRBV15 and TRBJ1-1, with D hard to call. The CDR3 runs to 14 residues. V was trimmed by 0 bases and J by 1 base, leaving 6 bases between them. Germline loops: CDR1 LNHNV, CDR2 YYDKDF (reference sequence). This chain's CDR3 is CATSRDPQNTEAFF. CDR3 nucleotide sequence: TGTGCCACCAGCAGAGATCCCCAGAACACTGAAGCTTTCTTT.

The chain has TRBV6-6 and TRBJ1-2; D might be TRBD1 (5 bases). Trimming cost V 5 bases and J 4 bases, with 14 bases left between them. Germline V lookup: CDR1 MNHNY, CDR2 SVGAGI (reference sequence). The CDR3 covers 14 residues. DNA of the CDR3: TGTGCCAGCAGTACGAGGGGTCTCCCCTATGGCTACACCTTC. Translating it yields CASSTRGLPYGYTF.

This chain uses TRBV7-2 with TRBJ2-5, with D possibly being TRBD2 (5 bases). Trimming removed 3 bases at V and 2 bases at J, with 10 bases between. The length of the CDR3 is 14 residues. Germline V gene data show CDR1 as SGHTA and CDR2 as FQGNSA. DNA for the CDR3: TGTGCCAGCAGCTTCCCGGGATCACAAGAGACCCAGTACTTC. It is translated as CASSFPGSQETQYF.

The chain uses TRBV7-2 and TRBJ1-1; 8 bases map to TRBD1. Trimming at V came to 5 bases and at J to 0 bases, leaving 5 bases not matched to a gene. The CDR3 spans 15 residues. Germline V lookup: CDR1 SGHTA, CDR2 FQGNSA. The CDR3 loop is CASSTGQGLNTEAFF. As DNA, the CDR3 is TGTGCCAGCAGCACCGGACAGGGATTGAACACTGAAGCTTTCTTT.

In this sample, this clonotype turned up a few times. The J gene is TRBJ1-1, the V gene TRBV28, with D perhaps TRBD1 (6 bases). V was trimmed by 3 bases and J by 1 base, leaving 15 bases between them. CDR3 size: 16 residues. Germline CDR1 reads MDHEN; CDR2 reads SYDVKM. The CDR3: CASSFAYLQGNTEAFF. CDR3 in DNA: TGTGCCAGCAGTTTCGCATACCTACAGGGGAACACTGAAGCTTTCTTT.

The rearrangement joins TRBV3-1 to TRBJ2-1, with D uncertain. The germline gives CDR1 LGHDT, CDR2 YNNKEL (reference sequence). CDR3 length equals 17 residues. V gave up 0 bases and J gave up 3 bases, with 15 bases separating them. The CDR3 nucleotides read TGTGCCAGCAGCCAAGACAGGCCACCTAGACGCTACAATGAGCAGTTCTTC. It codes for CASSQDRPPRRYNEQFF.

This clonotype is medium-sized in the sample. This rearrangement joins TRBV6-5 to TRBJ2-7; TRBD1 agrees at 7 bases. There are 14 residues in the CDR3. Germline V gene sequence: CDR1 MNHEY, CDR2 SVGAGI. V shed 2 bases and J 1 base; nucleotides not matched to a gene: 2. The CDR3 sequence: CASSYRGQSYEQYF. The CDR3 DNA reads as TGTGCCAGCAGTTACAGGGGACAGTCCTACGAGCAGTACTTC.

There are a few counts of this clonotype. This chain joins TRBV5-4 and TRBJ2-7; 12 bases are a match to TRBD2. The CDR3 length is 15 residues. In germline, CDR1 is SGHNT, CDR2 YYREEE (reference sequence). The V gene end was trimmed by 4 bases and the J gene end by 12 bases; junction bases not matched to a gene: 14. The DNA of the CDR3 is TGTGCCAGCAGCCTAGGGACTAGCGGGCCCCCACTGCTGTACTTC. It yields the protein CASSLGTSGPPLLYF.

By share of the sample, this clonotype is medium-sized. The V gene is TRBV20-1, the J gene TRBJ2-7, with 9 bases aligning to TRBD1. The CDR3 loop spans 14 amino acids. Germline CDR1 DFQATT, CDR2 SNEGSKA (reference sequence). The trim removed 3 bases at V and 8 bases at J, leaving 11 bases unmatched. CDR3 amino acids: CSARAGQGPTKQYF. CDR3 DNA sequence: TGCAGTGCTAGGGCCGGACAGGGGCCTACGAAGCAGTACTTC.